The entry below describes one T cell receptor (beta chain). CD45RO-negative, CCR7-positively selected cells formed the naive CD8 fraction, excluding terminally differentiated effector memory CD45RA+ cells. This specimen belongs to a study of shared clonotypes between healthy human individuals. Researchers ran the assay at a deep level. The protocol was immunoSEQ multiplex PCR, while the TCRdb copy is restricted to in-frame clones and leaves out a portion. This sample has 2 million to 2.5 million clones, with about 92% found just once. V gave up 4 bases and J gave up 3 bases, with 17 bases separating them. Per germline, CDR1 SGHRS and CDR2 YFSETQ. CDR3 size: 15 residues.

Material: naive CD8+ T cells from PBMCs. V is TRBV5-1 and J is TRBJ2-7; D possibly corresponds to TRBD2 (8 bases). The receptor was isolated from a man aged 18 to 35 in good health. Some clones in this sample may be carry-over from other donors' samples. DNA of the CDR3: TGCGCCAGCAGCCCCCCGGGAGGGGACAGCTACGAGCAGTACTTC. This sequence encodes CASSPPGGDSYEQYF.